A selection of T cell receptor beta chains follows, all from one sample in a study of graft-versus-host responses after intestinal transplantation. Produced via immunoSEQ multiplex PCR; TCRdb's table is partial and in-frame only. The sample yields 80,000 to 95,000 clones, about 92% seen once. The antigens these receptors bind are not known. The starting material was unstimulated CD8+ T cells sorted from spleen or lymph node cells, obtained before intestinal transplant. These receptor sequences come from a human donor who received an intestinal transplant. Both conserved end residues are part of each CDR3. Fields, in order: clone size, J gene, V gene, D gene, CDR3 protein, CDR3 DNA. The D gene is left open where the match is weak. The size entry is marked missing in some rows and otherwise reads once, few, many or a size class.

NA,TRBJ2-7,TRBV7-9,TRBD1,CASSGQGNSYEQYF,TGTGCCAGCAGCGGACAGGGAAACTCCTACGAGCAGTACTTC
NA,TRBJ2-1,TRBV7-6,TRBD2,CASSLELAENNEQFF,TGTGCCAGCAGCTTAGAACTAGCGGAGAACAATGAGCAGTTCTTC
NA,TRBJ1-2,TRBV9,NA,CASSPSGTAHGYTF,TGTGCCAGCAGCCCGTCAGGGACTGCTCATGGCTACACCTTC
NA,TRBJ2-3,TRBV7-9,NA,CASSLGWGPTDTQYF,TGTGCCAGCAGCTTAGGGTGGGGCCCCACAGATACGCAGTATTTT
NA,TRBJ2-3,TRBV7-6,NA,CASSPGGTDTQYF,TGTGCCAGCAGCCCCGGCGGGACAGATACGCAGTATTTT
NA,TRBJ2-5,TRBV7-6,TRBD2,CASSSTSGGFQETQYF,TGTGCCAGCAGCTCCACTAGCGGGGGGTTCCAAGAGACCCAGTACTTC
once,TRBJ1-5,TRBV4-3,NA,CASSRGLSSNQPQHF,TGCGCCAGCAGCCGGGGACTGAGTAGCAATCAGCCCCAGCATTTT
NA,TRBJ2-5,TRBV7-9,NA,CASSLDQRAETQYF,TGTGCCAGCAGCTTAGACCAGCGGGCGGAGACCCAGTACTTC
NA,TRBJ2-7,TRBV7-2,TRBD1,CASSLTGSHTDEQYF,TGTGCCAGCAGCTTGACAGGGTCCCATACGGACGAGCAGTACTTC
NA,TRBJ1-1,TRBV11-3,NA,CASSLALGPVHTEAFF,TGTGCCAGCAGCTTAGCGTTGGGGCCGGTTCACACTGAAGCTTTCTTT
NA,TRBJ2-3,TRBV9,NA,CASSSFGGDTDTQYF,TGTGCCAGCAGCTCTTTTGGGGGCGACACAGATACGCAGTATTTT
few,TRBJ2-7,TRBV10-2,NA,CASSEGRGSYEQYF,TGCGCCAGCAGTGAGGGTAGGGGTTCCTACGAGCAGTACTTC
NA,TRBJ2-3,TRBV4-1,NA,CASSQDPGTWATDTQYF,TGCGCCAGCAGCCAAGATCCCGGGACATGGGCCACAGATACGCAGTATTTT
NA,TRBJ2-7,TRBV4-3,NA,CASSQGLGVEQYF,TGCGCCAGCAGCCAGGGACTGGGGGTGGAGCAGTACTTC
NA,TRBJ2-3,TRBV7-9,TRBD2,CASSLVWKLAGQDTQYF,TGTGCCAGCAGCTTAGTCTGGAAACTAGCGGGGCAAGATACGCAGTATTTT
NA,TRBJ2-7,TRBV27,NA,CASSLSGHPTYEQYF,TGTGCCAGCAGTTTGTCTGGGCACCCGACCTACGAGCAGTACTTC
NA,TRBJ1-2,TRBV5-6,NA,CASSLYTVLHYGYTF,TGTGCCAGCAGCTTGTACACAGTTTTACACTATGGCTACACCTTC
NA,TRBJ2-3,TRBV21-1,NA,CASSNSRGGLDTQYF,TGTGCCAGCAGCAACTCACGGGGGGGCTTAGATACGCAGTATTTT
NA,TRBJ1-5,TRBV19,NA,CASSTAGRAQHF,TGTGCCAGTAGTACGGCGGGACGGGCCCAGCATTTT
NA,TRBJ2-1,TRBV6-1,NA,CASESSYNEQFF,TGTGCCAGCGAGAGCTCCTACAATGAGCAGTTCTTC
NA,TRBJ1-1,TRBV2,NA,CASSDRANTEAFF,TGTGCCAGCAGTGACAGGGCTAACACTGAAGCTTTCTTT
NA,TRBJ1-1,TRBV4-3,NA,CASSQSQDRNTEAFF,TGCGCCAGCAGCCAATCTCAAGACAGGAACACTGAAGCTTTCTTT
NA,TRBJ2-1,TRBV7-2,NA,CASSSGIEQFF,TGTGCCAGCAGCTCCGGTATTGAGCAGTTCTTC
NA,TRBJ2-1,TRBV4-3,TRBD2,CASSQGLAGGDEQFF,TGCGCCAGCAGCCAAGGCTTAGCGGGGGGGGATGAGCAGTTCTTC
once,TRBJ1-1,TRBV5-6,NA,CASSVVGGKDTEAFF,TGTGCCAGCAGCGTTGTGGGAGGGAAGGACACTGAAGCTTTCTTT
NA,TRBJ1-1,TRBV27,NA,CASSSGVGNTEAFF,TGTGCCAGCAGTTCGGGGGTAGGGAACACTGAAGCTTTCTTT
NA,TRBJ2-7,TRBV6-5,NA,CASSYEAGAYEQYF,TGTGCCAGCAGTTACGAGGCAGGGGCCTACGAGCAGTACTTC
NA,TRBJ1-2,TRBV27,NA,CARSRGYGYTF,TGTGCCAGGTCGAGAGGCTATGGCTACACCTTC
few,TRBJ2-7,TRBV7-2,NA,CASSEEVPGTYEQYF,TGTGCCAGCAGCGAAGAAGTCCCGGGAACCTACGAGCAGTACTTC
once,TRBJ2-1,TRBV19,TRBD1,CASRRPQGAHNEQFF,TGTGCCAGCCGGCGCCCCCAGGGGGCCCACAATGAGCAGTTCTTC
NA,TRBJ1-2,TRBV4-1,NA,CASSQVGYYGYTF,TGCGCCAGCAGCCAAGTGGGCTACTATGGCTACACCTTC
NA,TRBJ2-7,TRBV6-5,NA,CASRRDGSNSYEQYF,TGTGCCAGCAGGCGGGACGGAAGTAACTCCTACGAGCAGTACTTC
NA,TRBJ1-4,TRBV7-9,TRBD1,CASSFLSQGVKEKLFF,TGTGCCAGCAGCTTTCTTTCTCAGGGGGTAAAAGAAAAACTGTTTTTT
NA,TRBJ2-3,TRBV7-9,NA,CASTTVETGTDTQYF,TGTGCCAGCACAACAGTGGAGACAGGCACAGATACGCAGTATTTT
NA,TRBJ2-7,TRBV4-1,TRBD1,CASRGTGNEQYF,TGCGCCAGCAGAGGGACAGGGAACGAGCAGTACTTC
NA,TRBJ2-7,TRBV4-3,NA,CASSPAAGPSYEQYF,TGCGCCAGCAGCCCGGCCGCGGGACCAAGCTACGAGCAGTACTTC
NA,TRBJ2-1,TRBV5-4,TRBD1,CASSLSPGTGDNEQFF,TGTGCCAGCAGCTTGTCCCCAGGGACAGGGGACAATGAGCAGTTCTTC
NA,TRBJ2-1,TRBV27,NA,CASSYNRDSHNEQFF,TGTGCCAGCAGTTACAATCGAGACAGTCACAATGAGCAGTTCTTC
NA,TRBJ2-1,TRBV4-3,TRBD2,CASSQDRTTSGGAENEQFF,TGCGCCAGCAGCCAAGATCGAACGACTAGCGGGGGGGCCGAGAATGAGCAGTTCTTC
NA,TRBJ2-3,TRBV29-1,NA,CSVEVTGITDTQYF,TGCAGCGTTGAAGTTACAGGGATCACAGATACGCAGTATTTT
NA,TRBJ2-7,TRBV7-9,TRBD1,CASSPPPKTGKEPYEQYF,TGTGCCAGCAGCCCACCACCCAAGACAGGGAAAGAACCCTACGAGCAGTACTTC
NA,TRBJ2-2,TRBV29-1,NA,CSVGGTNTGELFF,TGCAGCGTTGGCGGAACGAACACCGGGGAGCTGTTTTTT
NA,TRBJ1-2,TRBV4-3,NA,CASSQVKGDGYGYTF,TGCGCCAGCAGCCAAGTGAAAGGGGATGGCTATGGCTACACCTTC
few,TRBJ2-7,TRBV10-2,TRBD1,CASWDSSYEQYF,TGCGCCAGCTGGGACAGCTCCTACGAGCAGTACTTC
NA,TRBJ2-3,TRBV30,NA,CAWRALTDTQYF,TGTGCCTGGAGGGCCCTCACAGATACGCAGTATTTT
NA,TRBJ2-5,TRBV9,TRBD1,CASSVDQDRGETQYF,TGTGCCAGCAGCGTAGACCAGGACAGGGGAGAGACCCAGTACTTC
NA,TRBJ1-5,TRBV27,NA,CASSRGGEDQPQHF,TGTGCCAGCAGTAGGGGAGGTGAGGATCAGCCCCAGCATTTT
NA,TRBJ2-7,TRBV4-3,TRBD1,CASSYSGTGEYEQYF,TGCGCCAGCAGCTATTCCGGGACAGGGGAATACGAGCAGTACTTC
NA,TRBJ2-4,TRBV4-3,NA,CASSQGQGGRNIQYF,TGCGCCAGCAGCCAAGGGCAGGGAGGTAGAAACATTCAGTACTTC
NA,TRBJ1-2,TRBV7-2,NA,CASSSLNYGYTF,TGTGCCAGCAGCTCACTTAACTATGGCTACACCTTC
NA,TRBJ2-1,TRBV13,TRBD2,CATAGGAGENEQFF,TGTGCCACCGCCGGGGGGGCCGGGGAAAATGAGCAGTTCTTC
NA,TRBJ1-5,TRBV7-8,NA,CASSLDSWQPQHF,TGTGCCAGCAGCCTAGATAGTTGGCAGCCCCAGCATTTT
NA,TRBJ1-2,TRBV4-3,NA,CASSQDTGFGYTF,TGCGCCAGCAGCCAAGATACAGGGTTCGGCTACACCTTC
NA,TRBJ1-1,TRBV4-3,NA,CASSPGGDNEAFF,TGCGCCAGCAGCCCCGGAGGGGATAATGAAGCTTTCTTT
few,TRBJ1-1,TRBV9,NA,CASSIGDVNTEAFF,TGTGCCAGCAGCATCGGGGATGTGAACACTGAAGCTTTCTTT
NA,TRBJ1-6,TRBV7-8,TRBD1,CASSRGTAVYNSPLHF,TGTGCCAGCAGTCGAGGGACAGCCGTCTATAATTCACCCCTCCACTTT
NA,TRBJ2-5,TRBV2,NA,CASSDRDYQYQETQYF,TGTGCCAGCAGTGACCGAGACTACCAGTACCAAGAGACCCAGTACTTC
once,TRBJ2-2,TRBV16,TRBD2,CASSHMDYGGGTGELFF,TGTGCCAGCAGCCATATGGACTATGGGGGGGGCACCGGGGAGCTGTTTTTT
NA,TRBJ2-6,TRBV27,NA,CASSPSGANVLTF,TGTGCCAGCAGCCCATCTGGGGCCAACGTCCTGACTTTC